This TCR beta chain appears in the sequencing data of a study of monozygotic twins with inflammatory bowel disease. Study-wide findings and caveats: Versus healthy twins, IBD patients showed fewer clonotypes shared with others, especially with disease activity.

CDR3 length: 15 amino acids. Germline V gene sequence: CDR1 MNHNS, CDR2 SASEGT. About this clonotype itself: The antigen is unknown.

cDNA for each sample came from eight separate reactions. TCRdb re-called the 5' RACE reads, yielding one record per CDR3 amino acid sequence without DNA. This table lists 310,000 or so distinct CDR3 sequences. The sample consisted of blood. The receptor comes from a human donor with ulcerative colitis or Crohn's disease, or a healthy co-twin of an affected twin (not recorded which). This rearrangement joins TRBV6-1 to TRBJ2-1; TCRdb selects TRBD1, and the lack of DNA leaves this call unchecked. Here the CDR3 reads CASSEIGGAHNEQFF.